This entry lists 20 T cell receptor beta chains sequenced from one sample in a study of human CD8 memory T cell subsets. Generation of TCR beta libraries used UMI-labeled 5' RACE. TCRdb reprocessed the 5' RACE reads and keeps a single row for each CDR3 protein, giving no DNA. The sample has roughly 4,000 distinct CDR3 sequences. The sample was CD8+ T cells from PBMCs. The receptor set was obtained from a human donor in good health.

The gene calls are TRBV18 and TRBJ2-3; TCRdb's D call, TRBD2, is unchecked because there is no DNA. The CDR3 extends over 15 amino acids. In germline, CDR1 is KGHSH, CDR2 LQKENI. The CDR3 reads CASSPLAASTDTQYF. The full variable domain, its missing parts supplied by reference TRBV18 and TRBJ2-3, is NAGVMQNPRHLVRRRGQEARLRCSPMKGHSHVYWYRQLPEEGLKFMVYLQKENIIDESGMPKERFSAEFPKEGPSILRIQQVVRGDSAAYFCASSPLAASTDTQYFGPGTRLTVL.

The chain joins TRBV19 to TRBJ2-1; absent DNA, TCRdb's TRBD1 call cannot be checked. The CDR3 totals 14 residues. The germline V gene encodes CDR1 LNHDA and CDR2 SQIVND (reference sequence). The CDR3: CASSKAGSYNEQFF.

The genes are TRBV13 and TRBJ2-2; TCRdb gives TRBD2 as the D gene, but with no DNA this cannot be confirmed. The CDR3 sequence is 19 residues long. The germline V gene encodes CDR1 PRHDT and CDR2 FYEKMQ (reference sequence). CDR3 region: CASSNTFKREGLDTGELFF.

The chain uses TRBV20-1 and TRBJ2-2; checking the TCRdb D call of TRBD2 is not possible without DNA. CDR3 size: 16 residues. Germline V gene lookup returns CDR1 DFQATT and CDR2 SNEGSKA (reference sequence). CDR3 region: CSARDQASGEAGELFF.

This chain joins TRBV29-1 and TRBJ2-1; as DNA is missing, the TRBD2 call by TCRdb cannot be tested. Germline-derived CDR1 and CDR2 are SQVTM and ANQGSEA. This CDR3 spans 18 amino acids. CDR3 sequence reads: CSVEVGASGSILSGEQFF.

This clonotype is medium-sized by frequency. The chain is built from TRBV20-1 and TRBJ2-3; TCRdb proposes TRBD1, but this gene call is untestable without DNA. There are 14 residues in the CDR3. Germline V gene lookup returns CDR1 DFQATT and CDR2 SNEGSKA (reference sequence). CDR3 amino acids: CSSPDGDWGDTQYF.

The chain recombines TRBV6-1 with TRBJ1-5; TCRdb names TRBD1, which stays unverified in the absence of DNA. The CDR3 spans 14 residues. CDR1 MNHNS and CDR2 SASEGT come from the germline V gene. The chain's CDR3 is CASSEGQGFQPQHF.

V gene TRBV24-1 combines with J gene TRBJ2-2. The CDR3 extends over 14 amino acids. The germline V gene encodes CDR1 KGHDR and CDR2 SFDVKD. Here the CDR3 reads CATSDLTDSGELFF.

This clonotype is identified as medium-sized (0.01 to 0.1%) from frequency. This sequence joins TRBV2 and TRBJ2-7; TCRdb names TRBD1, which stays unverified in the absence of DNA. The CDR3 has 13 residues. Germline CDR1 reads SNHLY; CDR2 reads FYNNEI. CDR3 sequence: CASTLNSHYEQYF.

This chain connects TRBV28 to TRBJ2-7; there is no DNA to check the TCRdb D call of TRBD1. This CDR3 has 13 residues. Germline V gene lookup returns CDR1 MDHEN and CDR2 SYDVKM. CDR3 in amino acids: CASHTGGGYEQYF.

The V gene is TRBV9, the J gene TRBJ2-3. The CDR3 covers 12 residues. Germline lookup yields CDR1 SGDLS and CDR2 YYNGEE. CDR3 protein: CASSVEADTQYF.

This clonotype is called medium-sized based on its frequency. This chain connects TRBV12-3 or TRBV12-4 to TRBJ1-1; the D gene TCRdb calls, TRBD1, cannot be checked with no DNA. The CDR3 sequence is 13 residues long. CDR3 region: CASLQGMNTEAFF.

This rearrangement joins TRBV7-6 to TRBJ2-5; the TCRdb call, TRBD1, lacks DNA for checking. Germline-derived CDR1 and CDR2 are SGHVS and FNYEAQ. The CDR3 runs to 14 residues. The CDR3: CASSDRAAQETQYF.

J is TRBJ2-7 and V is TRBV10-3; TCRdb reports TRBD1, a call that lacks DNA to check it against. Germline loops: CDR1 ENHRY, CDR2 SYGVKD. The CDR3 length is 14 residues. CDR3 region: CAINPGQGSYEQYF.

The J gene is TRBJ1-5, the V gene TRBV5-1; checking the TCRdb D call of TRBD1 is not possible without DNA. Germline CDR1 and CDR2: SGHRS and YFSETQ. This CDR3 contains 14 residues. This chain's CDR3 is CASSLGGAGQPQHF.

J is TRBJ2-7 and V is TRBV28; there is no DNA to check the TCRdb D call of TRBD1. This CDR3 is built from 17 residues. Germline V gene data show CDR1 as MDHEN and CDR2 as SYDVKM. CDR3 region: CASSLFLGGTESYEQYF.

The V gene is TRBV2, the J gene TRBJ2-7; TCRdb names TRBD1, which stays unverified in the absence of DNA. Germline V gene sequence: CDR1 SNHLY, CDR2 FYNNEI. CDR3 length equals 15 residues. CDR3 sequence reads: CASSEQGASSYEQYF.

J is TRBJ2-7 and V is TRBV14; TCRdb designates TRBD1, a call that cannot be tested without DNA. Germline V gene lookup returns CDR1 SGHDN and CDR2 FVKESK. The CDR3 is made up of 14 amino acids. The CDR3 reads CASSLRDRWGEQYF.

According to its frequency, this clonotype is medium-sized. The J gene is TRBJ2-7, the V gene TRBV10-3; TCRdb proposes TRBD1, but this gene call is untestable without DNA. The CDR3 length is 16 residues. From germline, CDR1 is ENHRY and CDR2 SYGVKD. The CDR3 spells CAISLGTGSLSYEQYF.

In terms of frequency, this clonotype is medium-sized. V is TRBV9 and J is TRBJ2-7. Germline V lookup: CDR1 SGDLS, CDR2 YYNGEE. This CDR3 spans 13 amino acids. CDR3 protein: CASSVGVSYEQYF.